The 18 T cell receptor beta chains given below trace back to one sample, sequenced in a study of blood T cell repertoires in COVID-19. Profiling relied on immunoSEQ multiplex PCR, and the TCRdb table lists in-frame clones only, not all of them. The sample records tens of thousands of clones, around four fifths being singletons. Sequenced input: peripheral blood. Receptor source: a man aged 65 to 85 with acute or convalescent COVID-19.

In its sample, this clone was seen a few times. The V call is TRBV2, the J call TRBJ2-7, with 10 bases that match TRBD2. The CDR3 length is 14 residues. Germline CDR1 is SNHLY and CDR2 is FYNNEI. The V and J ends lost 6 bases and 8 bases, in that order; junction bases with no gene match: 10. The CDR3 nucleotides are TGTGCCAGCAGGGGGACTAGCGAGGCGTTTAAGCAGTACGTC. Its translation is CASRGTSEAFKQYV.

This chain connects TRBV18 to TRBJ2-5; the D gene is possibly TRBD1 (5 bases). The CDR3 is made up of 16 amino acids. V dropped 4 bases and J dropped 0 bases, with 15 bases sitting between them. Looked up from germline, CDR1 is KGHSH and CDR2 is LQKENI. This CDR3 reads CASSLEDKGYQETQYF. CDR3 sequence (DNA): TGTGCCAGCTCACTTGAGGACAAGGGGTACCAAGAGACCCAGTACTTC. The whole variable domain, filled in from reference TRBV18 and TRBJ2-5, reads NAGVMQNPRHLVRRRGQEARLRCSPMKGHSHVYWYRQLPEEGLKFMVYLQKENIIDESGMPKERFSAEFPKEGPSILRIQQVVRGDSAAYFCASSLEDKGYQETQYFGPGTRLLVL.

The V gene is TRBV7-9, the J gene TRBJ1-3, with D possibly being TRBD1 (6 bases). The V gene lost 3 bases and the J gene lost 4 bases, with 10 bases spanning the gap. The CDR3 is 14 residues long. Germline assignment: CDR1 SEHNR and CDR2 FQNEAQ (reference sequence). This CDR3 is CASSLTTGGNTIYF. The CDR3 DNA follows: TGTGCCAGCAGCTTGACGACAGGAGGAAACACCATATATTTT.

This chain links TRBV12-3 or TRBV12-4 with TRBJ2-5, with D possibly matching TRBD1 (5 bases). Trimming stripped 2 bases from V and 5 bases from J, with 9 bases between. This CDR3 has 13 amino acids. CDR3 bases: TGTGCCAGCAGTTTAAAGGGGTCGGAGACCCAGTACTTC. As protein: CASSLKGSETQYF.

V and J are TRBV7-9 and TRBJ2-1, with D possibly matching TRBD2 (5 bases). V was trimmed by 5 bases and J by 8 bases, leaving 13 bases between them. The CDR3 is made up of 13 amino acids. The germline gives CDR1 SEHNR, CDR2 FQNEAQ (reference sequence). In nucleotides, the CDR3 is TGTGCCAGCAGCCCGGAACTAGACGATGAGCAGTTCTTC. Encoded protein: CASSPELDDEQFF.

The chain links TRBV7-2 to TRBJ2-7; 8 bases are a match to TRBD1. Germline V gene lookup returns CDR1 SGHTA and CDR2 FQGNSA. Germline trimming cut 5 bases from V and 3 bases from J; bases unmatched to any gene: 6. This CDR3 comprises 14 residues. CDR3 coding DNA: TGTGCCAGCAGCCCGAGGGACAGGCGCTACGAGCAGTACTTC. Translation: CASSPRDRRYEQYF.

The chain uses TRBV11-2 and TRBJ2-2; D is uncertain. This CDR3 region has 11 residues. Germline CDR1 and CDR2: SGHAT and FQNNGV. The V end was cut by 4 bases, the J end by 9 bases, with 6 bases between. CDR3 sequence: CASSSSRELFF. CDR3 DNA sequence: TGTGCCAGCAGCTCGAGTCGGGAGCTGTTTTTT.

The gene calls are TRBV21-1 and TRBJ2-1; TRBD2 reflects the table's D call only, with no check against the DNA. TRBV21-1 is listed as a pseudogene. The CDR3 has 14 residues. CDR3 loop: CASRGRGRYNEQFF. DNA for the CDR3: TGTGCCAGCCGGGGGAGGGGGAGATACAATGAGCAGTTCTTC.

The V and J genes are TRBV2 and TRBJ2-1; the match to TRBD1 covers 12 bases. The CDR3 spans 17 residues. The V gene's germline CDR1 is SNHLY and CDR2 FYNNEI. Trimming took 7 bases from V and 1 from J; bases not matched to a gene: 8. CDR3 bases: TGTGCCAGCACAGCGGGACAGGGGGCCTGGTCCTACAATGAGCAGTTCTTC. Encoded protein: CASTAGQGAWSYNEQFF.

This sequence joins TRBV29-1 and TRBJ2-7, with D uncertain. Trimming stripped 3 bases from V and 2 bases from J, with 11 bases between. CDR1 SQVTM and CDR2 ANQGSEA come from the germline V gene. The CDR3 has 13 amino acids. The CDR3 region has the DNA TGCAGCGTTGAGGCAGGTCCTCCCTACGAGCAGTACTTC. Translated: CSVEAGPPYEQYF.

The gene calls are TRBV3-1 (or the pseudogene TRBV3-2) and TRBJ2-3, with unresolved D. This CDR3 has 14 amino acids. Trimming left V 1 base short and J 2 bases short, with 7 bases between. Germline V gene lookup returns CDR1 LGHDT and CDR2 YNNKEL (reference sequence). CDR3 sequence reads: CASSQAGATDTQYF. The CDR3 region has the DNA TGTGCCAGCAGCCAAGCGGGTGCCACAGATACGCAGTATTTT.

V usage is TRBV5-5 and J usage is TRBJ1-3; D gene ambiguous. V lost 2 bases and J 0 bases, leaving 9 bases between the germline ends. Germline V CDR1 and CDR2: SGHKS, YYEKEE (reference sequence). The CDR3 consists of 15 residues. The CDR3 here is CASSFRGASGNTIYF. In DNA form, the CDR3 reads TGTGCCAGCAGCTTTCGGGGTGCCTCTGGAAACACCATATATTTT.

The chain is built from TRBV27 and TRBJ2-7, with 12 bases fitting TRBD1. Germline-derived CDR1 and CDR2 are MNHEY and SMNVEV (reference sequence). The CDR3 totals 14 residues. V was clipped by 6 bases and J by 7 bases; unmatched bases: 7. For the CDR3, the DNA is TGTGCCAGCAGACCGGGACAGGGGGCGCTTGAGCAGTACTTC. Translation: CASRPGQGALEQYF.

The J gene is TRBJ2-7, the V gene TRBV20-1; TRBD2 agrees at 11 bases. Trimming removed 3 bases from V and 3 bases from J; junction bases left unmatched: 4. Germline CDR1 and CDR2: DFQATT and SNEGSKA (reference sequence). The CDR3 consists of 14 residues. The CDR3 region is CSASGTSGVYEQYV. CDR3 nucleotide sequence: TGCAGTGCTAGTGGGACTAGCGGAGTCTACGAGCAGTACGTC.

V and J are TRBV19 and TRBJ2-5, with D perhaps TRBD2 (6 bases). Looked up from germline, CDR1 is LNHDA and CDR2 is SQIVND (reference sequence). This CDR3 has 12 amino acids. V was pared by 6 bases and J by 5 bases, with 10 bases between. The DNA for the CDR3 is TGTGCCAGTAGCCCAGGGAGGGAGACCCAGTACTTC. Translating it yields CASSPGRETQYF.

V usage is TRBV4-1 and J usage is TRBJ2-7; D perhaps matches TRBD1 (5 bases). CDR1 is MGHRA, CDR2 YSYEKL, per germline. The CDR3 has 13 residues. Trimming stripped 4 bases from V and 5 bases from J, with 12 bases between. The CDR3 nucleotides read TGCGCCAGCAGCCTCGGAAGGGGAAACGAGCAGTACTTC. Translation gives CASSLGRGNEQYF.

The chain employs TRBV6-5 and TRBJ2-2; no clear D gene. The CDR3 loop spans 13 amino acids. CDR1 MNHEY and CDR2 SVGAGI come from the germline V gene. V lost 4 bases to trimming and J lost 5 bases, with 8 bases between them. CDR3 loop: CASSSTRTGELFF. The CDR3 DNA sequence: TGTGCCAGCAGTTCCACACGAACCGGGGAGCTGTTTTTT.

This chain links TRBV10-1 with TRBJ2-5, with 11 bases fitting TRBD2. CDR3 size: 16 residues. V shed 2 bases and J 4 bases; nucleotides not matched to a gene: 6. The germline gives CDR1 WNHNN, CDR2 SYGVQD (reference sequence). CDR3 DNA: TGCGCCAGCAGTGAGACGTTAGCGGGGGGGCCAGAGACCCAGTACTTC. This encodes CASSETLAGGPETQYF.